These 13 T cell receptor beta chains originate from one sample sequenced in a study of T-cell memory formation after mild COVID-19. MiXCR, run by TCRdb on the 5' RACE reads, gives a single entry per CDR3 protein. The sample consists of a few hundred thousand distinct CDR3 sequences, more than 20% of them appearing once. Specimen: PBMCs or a T cell subset sorted from them (not recorded which). The receptors originated from an adult woman who had mild COVID-19 (a few samples of this study predate the infection). Cell type and time point are not known.

This chain uses TRBV6-5 with TRBJ2-1, with a weak D call TRBD2 (5 bases). Per germline, CDR1 MNHEY and CDR2 SVGAGI. The germline V and J ends were trimmed by 0 bases and 6 bases, with 15 bases remaining between them. The CDR3 is 16 amino acids. CDR3 DNA: TGTGCCAGCAGTTACTCTGTCCCGGGATTGAGCAATGAGCAGTTCTTC. Protein sequence: CASSYSVPGLSNEQFF.

The rearrangement uses TRBV4-3 and TRBJ1-6; no reliable D call. Trimming removed 0 bases from V and 6 bases from J, with 15 bases in between. The germline V gene encodes CDR1 LGHNA and CDR2 YSLEER. The CDR3 extends over 17 amino acids. This CDR3 is CASSQDLRIRGNSPLHF. The CDR3, as DNA: TGCGCCAGCAGCCAAGATCTAAGGATTCGGGGTAATTCACCCCTCCACTTT.

The chain carries TRBV6-6 and TRBJ1-1; D not resolved. Deletions cut 0 bases from V and 6 bases from J, with 14 bases between. The CDR3 covers 15 residues. Germline CDR1 reads MNHNY; CDR2 reads SVGAGI (reference sequence). The CDR3 sequence: CASSYSKAERPEAFF. In nucleotides, the CDR3 is TGTGCCAGCAGTTACTCGAAGGCCGAGCGACCTGAAGCTTTCTTT.

At least ten counts were recorded for this clonotype. The V call is TRBV4-2, the J call TRBJ2-7; D unclear. The germline V gene encodes CDR1 LGHNA and CDR2 YNFKEQ. Trimming removed 3 bases at V and 3 bases at J, with 6 bases between. The CDR3 totals 12 residues. The chain's CDR3 is CASSQGNYEQYF. Here the CDR3 DNA reads TGTGCCAGCAGCCAGGGAAACTACGAGCAGTACTTC.

V is TRBV20-1 and J is TRBJ1-5, with D tentatively TRBD1 (5 bases). CDR1 and CDR2 from the germline V gene are DFQATT and SNEGSKA (reference sequence). The CDR3 is made up of 14 amino acids. V lost 3 bases and J 1 base, leaving 10 bases between the germline ends. DNA for the CDR3: TGCAGTGCTAGGGGGCAGAGGAGCAATCAGCCCCAGCATTTT. Residues: CSARGQRSNQPQHF.

This rearrangement joins TRBV10-3 to TRBJ1-1; D ambiguous. In germline, CDR1 is ENHRY, CDR2 SYGVKD. The CDR3 has 12 residues. The germline V and J ends were trimmed by 6 bases and 3 bases, with 8 bases remaining between them. CDR3 nucleotides: TGTGCCATCAGGCGAAGGGACACTGAAGCTTTCTTT. As protein: CAIRRRDTEAFF.

This clonotype showed up just a few times. The CDR3 DNA sequence: TGTGCCAGCAGCTTAGCAGCAGGAGGTCAAGAGACCCAGTACTTC. It encodes CASSLAAGGQETQYF. The chain joins TRBV7-2 to TRBJ2-5, with D maybe TRBD2 (5 bases). Trimming removed 0 bases at V and 2 bases at J, with 10 bases between. Germline-derived CDR1 and CDR2 are SGHTA and FQGNSA. CDR3 length: 15 residues.

The rearrangement uses TRBV7-2 and TRBJ2-1, with a weak D call TRBD1 (5 bases). This CDR3 is 16 amino acids long. Germline loops: CDR1 SGHTA, CDR2 FQGNSA. With 1 base removed from V and 10 bases from J, the gap between germline ends came to 20 bases. The CDR3 DNA sequence: TGTGCCAGCAGCTTAGATGGTAGCCAGGGCCTTAGAGAGCAGTTCTTC. It encodes CASSLDGSQGLREQFF.

This chain joins TRBV4-2 and TRBJ2-2; D remains unclear. Germline CDR1 and CDR2: LGHNA and YNFKEQ. V dropped 0 bases and J dropped 1 base, with 6 bases sitting between them. The CDR3 spans 15 residues. CDR3 protein: CASSQDGLNTGELFF. CDR3 in DNA: TGTGCCAGCAGCCAAGATGGCCTGAACACCGGGGAGCTGTTTTTT.

The rearrangement links TRBV20-1 to TRBJ2-1; a weak D match, TRBD1 (5 bases). Germline V lookup: CDR1 DFQATT, CDR2 SNEGSKA (reference sequence). The CDR3 covers 12 residues. V lost 4 bases, J lost 12 bases, and 16 bases lay in between. CDR3 in amino acids: CSATPLRAVQFF. The CDR3 nucleotides read TGCAGTGCTACTCCCCTCAGGGCGGTGCAGTTCTTC.

This clonotype has only a few counts. The CDR3 region is CASSLQWDEQYF. The CDR3 nucleotides are TGTGCCAGCAGCCTCCAGTGGGACGAGCAGTACTTC. The rearrangement joins TRBV5-5 to TRBJ2-7; D unresolved. CDR1 is SGHKS, CDR2 YYEKEE, per germline (reference sequence). The CDR3 length is 12 residues. V gave up 4 bases and J gave up 5 bases, with 10 bases separating them.

This chain uses TRBV9 with TRBJ1-5; 7 bases are shared with TRBD1. V lost 0 bases and J lost 6; bases outside the gene matches: 3. CDR3 length: 14 amino acids. Per germline, CDR1 SGDLS and CDR2 YYNGEE. In DNA form, the CDR3 reads TGTGCCAGCAGCGTAGGGGCAGGGGGTCAGCCCCAGCATTTT. Its protein is CASSVGAGGQPQHF.

The V call is TRBV11-2, the J call TRBJ2-6, with D perhaps TRBD1 or TRBD2 (7 bases each). V was cut by 5 bases and J by 0 bases, with 17 bases left in between. CDR1 and CDR2 (germline): SGHAT, FQNNGV. The CDR3 covers 18 residues. The CDR3 loop reads CASSALQGGGSGANVLTF. CDR3 DNA: TGTGCCAGCAGCGCCCTCCAGGGGGGGGGCTCTGGGGCCAACGTCCTGACTTTC. Variable domain in full (rest from reference TRBV11-2 and TRBJ2-6): EAGVAQSPRYKIIEKRQSVAFWCNPISGHATLYWYQQILGQGPKLLIQFQNNGVVDDSQLPKDRFSAERLKGVDSTLKIQPAKLEDSAVYLCASSALQGGGSGANVLTFGAGSRLTVL.